A selection of T cell receptor beta chains follows, all from one sample in a study of long-term antiretroviral therapy in people with HIV. Here immunoSEQ multiplex PCR was the method, and the copy in TCRdb shows in-frame clones only, minus some. The table records about 40,000 clones, about 86% of them present only once. The sample in question was unsorted PBMCs, obtained 1.2 years after starting antiretroviral therapy. These receptors originate from a woman aged 50 to 60 with HIV. Each CDR3 is given with its conserved first and last residue. A D gene is named only where the DNA matches it firmly. Clone size is stated in some rows and not others, as once, few, many or a class when expanded.

abundance,d_gene,j_gene,v_gene,CDR3aa,CDR3nt
-,TRBD1,TRBJ1-2,TRBV5-4,CASRPTGGLYGYTF,TGTGCCAGCAGACCTACAGGGGGTCTCTATGGCTACACCTTC
-,-,TRBJ1-5,TRBV6-6,CASRQTVQPQHF,TGTGCCAGCAGACAGACAGTTCAGCCCCAGCATTTT
-,TRBD1,TRBJ1-2,TRBV6-6,CASSYRRGNGYTF,TGTGCCAGCAGTTACCGCAGGGGGAATGGCTACACCTTC
-,TRBD1,TRBJ1-5,TRBV19,CASSIVQGGRQPQHF,TGTGCCAGTAGTATAGTCCAGGGGGGAAGGCAGCCCCAGCATTTT
-,TRBD1,TRBJ1-6,TRBV5-1,CASSPGQGNSPLHF,TGCGCCAGCAGCCCGGGACAGGGGAATTCACCCCTCCACTTT
-,TRBD2,TRBJ2-1,TRBV11-2,CASSLGTSAVNEQFF,TGTGCCAGCAGCTTAGGGACTAGCGCTGTCAATGAGCAGTTCTTC
-,-,TRBJ2-3,TRBV19,CASSTSGSTDTQYF,TGTGCCAGTAGTACCAGCGGCAGCACAGATACGCAGTATTTT
-,-,TRBJ1-5,TRBV6-5,CASNGGDQPQHF,TGTGCCAGCAATGGAGGGGATCAGCCCCAGCATTTT
-,-,TRBJ2-7,TRBV9,CASGDDYEQYF,TGTGCCAGCGGGGACGACTACGAGCAGTACTTC
once,TRBD1,TRBJ1-1,TRBV7-9,CASSLNRQGDTEAFF,TGTGCCAGCAGCTTAAATAGGCAGGGGGACACTGAAGCTTTCTTT
-,-,TRBJ2-2,TRBV30,CAWSIPWDTLNTGELFF,TGTGCCTGGAGTATTCCCTGGGACACCTTGAACACCGGGGAGCTGTTTTTT
-,TRBD2,TRBJ2-7,TRBV27,CASSLSGGEEQYF,TGTGCCAGCAGTTTATCGGGAGGGGAAGAGCAGTACTTC
-,-,TRBJ1-2,TRBV7-2,CASSLESGYSNYGYTF,TGTGCCAGCAGCTTAGAGTCGGGGTATTCTAACTATGGCTACACCTTC
once,-,TRBJ2-5,TRBV2,CASSGSRGTQYF,TGTGCCAGCAGTGGGAGCCGGGGGACCCAGTACTTC
-,TRBD1,TRBJ1-2,TRBV9,CASSPQGRTGGKDGYTF,TGTGCCAGCAGCCCGCAAGGTCGGACAGGGGGGAAGGATGGCTACACCTTC
-,-,TRBJ2-2,TRBV25-1,CASSEPTGINTGELFF,TGTGCCAGCAGTGAACCCACGGGGATAAACACCGGGGAGCTGTTTTTT
-,-,TRBJ1-3,TRBV7-3,CASSSSGGGGNTIYF,TGTGCCAGCAGCTCCTCGGGGGGAGGTGGAAACACCATATATTTT
-,-,TRBJ1-1,TRBV9,CASSPEGTNTEAFF,TGTGCCAGCAGCCCAGAGGGTACAAACACTGAAGCTTTCTTT
-,-,TRBJ1-6,TRBV18,CASSPERGNSPLHF,TGTGCCAGCTCACCAGAACGGGGGAATTCACCCCTCCACTTT
-,-,TRBJ1-5,TRBV27,CASSFQGHQPQHF,TGTGCCAGCAGTTTCCAGGGCCATCAGCCCCAGCATTTT
once,TRBD1,TRBJ1-3,TRBV2,CASRTGSSGNTIYF,TGTGCCAGCAGGACAGGGTCGTCTGGAAACACCATATATTTT
-,-,TRBJ1-1,TRBV11-3,CASSKAGMNTEAFF,TGTGCCAGCAGTAAGGCAGGGATGAACACTGAAGCTTTCTTT
few,-,TRBJ1-5,TRBV6-6,CASQGYSNQPQHF,TGTGCCAGTCAGGGGTATAGCAATCAGCCCCAGCATTTT
-,TRBD1,TRBJ2-7,TRBV5-4,CASSFGGQGNEQYF,TGTGCCAGCAGCTTCGGGGGACAGGGAAACGAGCAGTACTTC
-,TRBD2,TRBJ2-2,TRBV10-2,CASSETGLVTGELFF,TGCGCCAGCAGTGAGACCGGACTAGTAACCGGGGAGCTGTTTTTT
-,-,TRBJ2-1,TRBV7-2,CASSAPGHFSYNEQFF,TGTGCCAGCAGCGCCCCGGGACACTTCTCCTACAATGAGCAGTTCTTC
-,-,TRBJ2-7,TRBV2,CASSLTEKSEQYF,TGTGCCAGCAGTCTAACAGAAAAATCCGAGCAGTACTTC
-,-,TRBJ1-5,TRBV27,CASSGGSNQPQHF,TGTGCCAGCAGTGGTGGAAGCAACCAGCCCCAGCATTTT
-,-,TRBJ1-3,TRBV6-1,CASGSGNTIYF,TGTGCCAGCGGATCTGGAAACACCATATATTTT
once,TRBD1,TRBJ1-1,TRBV29-1,CSVQQGANTEAFF,TGCAGCGTGCAACAGGGGGCGAACACTGAAGCTTTCTTT
-,TRBD1,TRBJ2-7,TRBV7-3,CASSSPTGPTYEQYF,TGTGCCAGCAGCTCCCCGACAGGGCCCACCTACGAGCAGTACTTC
once,TRBD1,TRBJ2-7,TRBV7-9,CASSAASSGQGYSYEQYF,TGTGCCAGCAGCGCCGCCAGCTCGGGACAGGGATACTCCTACGAGCAGTACTTC
-,TRBD1,TRBJ1-1,TRBV18,CASSPGQGAIGAFF,TGTGCCAGCTCACCCGGACAGGGGGCGATTGGAGCTTTCTTT
-,-,TRBJ2-1,TRBV11-3,CASSSGVYNEQFF,TGTGCCAGCAGCTCGGGAGTCTACAATGAGCAGTTCTTC
-,-,TRBJ1-2,TRBV7-8,CASSLDPISYGYTF,TGTGCCAGCAGCTTAGACCCGATCTCCTATGGCTACACCTTC
-,-,TRBJ2-7,TRBV4-3,CASSQGNEAYEQYF,TGCGCCAGCAGCCAAGGTAACGAAGCCTACGAGCAGTACTTC
-,-,TRBJ2-2,TRBV7-3,CASSLGLNTGELFF,TGTGCCAGCAGCTTAGGACTTAACACCGGGGAGCTGTTTTTT
-,TRBD2,TRBJ2-1,TRBV10-3,CAISPFFGGAGNEQFF,TGTGCCATCAGTCCTTTTTTCGGGGGGGCGGGGAATGAGCAGTTCTTC
-,-,TRBJ1-3,TRBV5-1,CASSLGIAGNTIYF,TGCGCCAGCAGCTTAGGGATCGCTGGAAACACCATATATTTT
-,-,TRBJ1-3,TRBV5-1,CASSLAGGNSGNTIYF,TGCGCCAGCAGCTTGGCCGGGGGGAACTCTGGAAACACCATATATTTT
-,-,TRBJ2-2,TRBV7-7,CASSLGGLGAGELFF,TGTGCTAGCAGCTTAGGCGGGTTAGGCGCCGGGGAGCTGTTTTTT
-,TRBD1,TRBJ1-2,TRBV2,CASSVGQGRRGYTF,TGTGCCAGCAGCGTAGGACAGGGAAGACGTGGCTACACCTTC
once,TRBD2,TRBJ2-1,TRBV7-3,CASSLGGGTYNEQFF,TGTGCCAGCAGTTTGGGGGGGGGAACTTACAATGAGCAGTTCTTC
-,TRBD1,TRBJ1-2,TRBV19,CASSVNGLLSRDRDYGYTF,TGTGCCAGTAGTGTCAACGGCCTCCTGAGCCGGGACAGGGACTATGGCTACACCTTC
-,-,TRBJ2-5,TRBV5-1,CASSLVPDQETQYF,TGCGCCAGCAGCTTGGTGCCGGATCAAGAGACCCAGTACTTC
-,-,TRBJ1-1,TRBV27,CASSLSYRDPEAFF,TGTGCCAGCAGTTTATCGTACAGGGATCCTGAAGCTTTCTTT
-,-,TRBJ1-2,TRBV19,CASSIQGYGYTF,TGTGCCAGTAGTATCCAGGGCTATGGCTACACCTTC
few,TRBD1,TRBJ1-1,TRBV4-1,CASSQVRGQGTEAFF,TGCGCCAGCAGCCAAGTAAGGGGGCAGGGCACTGAAGCTTTCTTT
-,TRBD1,TRBJ2-7,TRBV7-2,CASSPPGQKSYEQYF,TGTGCCAGCAGCCCACCGGGACAGAAAAGTTACGAGCAGTACTTC
once,TRBD1,TRBJ2-1,TRBV27,CASRDRNNEQFF,TGTGCCAGCCGGGACAGAAACAATGAGCAGTTCTTC
-,-,TRBJ2-5,TRBV30,CAWSLGGQETQYF,TGTGCCTGGAGTTTGGGGGGACAAGAGACCCAGTACTTC
once,-,TRBJ1-1,TRBV7-9,CASSLGGLSTEAFF,TGTGCCAGCAGCTTAGGAGGATTGAGCACTGAAGCTTTCTTT
-,TRBD1,TRBJ1-2,TRBV4-3,CASSPDRAFLITYGYTF,TGCGCCAGCAGCCCCGACAGGGCGTTTTTGATTACCTATGGCTACACCTTC
-,-,TRBJ1-3,TRBV7-3,CASSPGGAAGNTIYF,TGTGCCAGCAGCCCTGGGGGGGCTGCTGGAAACACCATATATTTT
once,-,TRBJ2-3,TRBV5-1,CASSLVLGGSFSDTQYF,TGCGCCAGCAGCTTAGTGCTTGGGGGCAGTTTTTCAGATACGCAGTATTTT
-,-,TRBJ1-2,TRBV11-2,CASRSLGATWGYTF,TGTGCCAGCAGATCTCTCGGGGCCACTTGGGGCTACACCTTC
-,TRBD1,TRBJ1-2,TRBV29-1,CSVEVLQRGRDYGYTF,TGCAGCGTTGAAGTTTTACAGAGGGGGCGGGACTATGGCTACACCTTC
once,-,TRBJ1-2,TRBV5-1,CASSRVEGSLGYTF,TGCGCCAGCAGCCGAGTTGAGGGCTCCTTGGGCTACACCTTC
few,TRBD1,TRBJ1-6,TRBV25-1,CASRRTGDNSPLHF,TGTGCCAGCAGAAGGACAGGGGATAATTCACCCCTCCACTTT